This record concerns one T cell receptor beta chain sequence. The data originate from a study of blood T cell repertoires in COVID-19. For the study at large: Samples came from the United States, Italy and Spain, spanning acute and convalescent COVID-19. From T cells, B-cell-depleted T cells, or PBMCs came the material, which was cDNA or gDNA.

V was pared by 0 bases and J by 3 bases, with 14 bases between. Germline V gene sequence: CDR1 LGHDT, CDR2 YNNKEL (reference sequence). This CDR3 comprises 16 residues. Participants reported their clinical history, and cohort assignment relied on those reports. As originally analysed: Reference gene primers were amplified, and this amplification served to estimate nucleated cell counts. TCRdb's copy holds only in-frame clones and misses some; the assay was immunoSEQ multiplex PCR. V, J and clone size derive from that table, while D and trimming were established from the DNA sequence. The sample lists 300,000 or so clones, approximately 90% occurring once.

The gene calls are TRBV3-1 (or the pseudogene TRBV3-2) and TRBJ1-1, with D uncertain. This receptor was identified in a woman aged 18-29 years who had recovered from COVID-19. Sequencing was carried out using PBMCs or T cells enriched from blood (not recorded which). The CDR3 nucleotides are TGTGCCAGCAGCCAAGATAAAGTTGGCGGGCACACTGAAGCTTTCTTT. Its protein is CASSQDKVGGHTEAFF.